This TCR beta chain was captured in a study of blood T cell repertoires in COVID-19. The cohort comprised adults aged about 18 to 100 years residing in approximately 25 US areas. Assay: immunoSEQ multiplex PCR; the TCRdb copy retains only in-frame clones and omits some. The repertoire holds 150,000 to 250,000 clones, with roughly 82% as singletons. Germline V gene data show CDR1 as MRHNA and CDR2 as SNTAGT. V shed 4 bases, J shed 5 bases, and the junction held 5 bases outside the gene matches. CDR3 size: 14 residues. The sequenced material came from PBMCs or T cells enriched from blood (not recorded which). The TCR was taken from a man between 40 and 49 years old who had recovered from COVID-19. This chain joins TRBV6-4 and TRBJ2-3; 8 bases are a match to TRBD2. The CDR3 here is CASSGGLAGDTQYF. CDR3 DNA sequence: TGTGCCAGCAGTGGAGGGCTAGCGGGAGATACGCAGTATTTT.